The 14 T cell receptor beta chains presented below share a single source sample, sequenced in a study of cytomegalovirus exposure and HLA in healthy donors. PCR amplification relied on 60 Vbeta primers (plus 13 Jbeta primers). Profiling relied on immunoSEQ multiplex PCR, and the TCRdb table lists in-frame clones only, not all of them. The sample includes roughly 190,000 clones, approximately 70% of them seen just once. The sample was PBMCs. These receptors came from a woman aged 25 to 39 in good health and CMV-seropositive.

V usage is TRBV5-1 and J usage is TRBJ2-5; no firm D call. V was cut by 0 bases and J by 0 bases, with 6 bases left in between. Germline values: CDR1 SGHRS, CDR2 YFSETQ. This CDR3 comprises 14 residues. The CDR3 sequence is CASSLGADQETQYF. In DNA form, the CDR3 reads TGCGCCAGCAGCTTGGGGGCAGACCAAGAGACCCAGTACTTC.

The V gene is TRBV29-1, the J gene TRBJ1-1, with 9 bases fitting TRBD1. This CDR3 contains 13 residues. The germline V gene encodes CDR1 SQVTM and CDR2 ANQGSEA. V trimming: 1 base; J trimming: 6 bases; junction bases outside the gene matches: 3. The DNA for the CDR3 is TGCAGCGTTGAAGGGACAGGGGTGGCTGAAGCTTTCTTT. Its translation is CSVEGTGVAEAFF.

The genes are TRBV18 and TRBJ2-3, with TRBD2 matching over 11 bases. J lost 0 bases, V lost 10 bases, and 6 bases had no gene match. The germline gives CDR1 KGHSH, CDR2 LQKENI. The CDR3 has 15 residues. CDR3 protein: CATSLAGGSTDTQYF. DNA of the CDR3: TGTGCCACTTCTCTAGCGGGAGGTAGCACAGATACGCAGTATTTT.

The chain is built from TRBV5-1 and TRBJ2-4, with TRBD2 identical over 10 bases. Germline V gene lookup returns CDR1 SGHRS and CDR2 YFSETQ. The trim removed 3 bases at V and 0 bases at J, leaving 3 bases unmatched. The CDR3 has 16 amino acids. CDR3 in DNA: TGCGCCAGCAGCTCACTAGCGGGGTTAGCCAAAAACATTCAGTACTTC. Residues: CASSSLAGLAKNIQYF.

The chain has TRBV5-1 and TRBJ1-1; 8 bases align to TRBD1. This CDR3 spans 13 amino acids. Germline lookup yields CDR1 SGHRS and CDR2 YFSETQ. J gave up 4 bases and V 2 bases, and 1 base lay outside the gene matches. CDR3: CASSFTGGTEAFF. In DNA form, the CDR3 reads TGCGCCAGCAGCTTCACAGGGGGCACTGAAGCTTTCTTT.

This chain joins TRBV11-2 and TRBJ2-5, with TRBD1 as a possible D gene (6 bases). The germline V gene has CDR1 SGHAT and CDR2 FQNNGV. Trimming shortened V by 0 bases and J by 5 bases, and 10 bases separated the two germline ends. The CDR3 spans 14 residues. CDR3 protein: CASSLEVQGETQYF. CDR3 nucleotide sequence: TGTGCCAGCAGCTTAGAGGTTCAGGGGGAGACCCAGTACTTC. The full variable domain, its missing parts supplied by reference TRBV11-2 and TRBJ2-5, is EAGVAQSPRYKIIEKRQSVAFWCNPISGHATLYWYQQILGQGPKLLIQFQNNGVVDDSQLPKDRFSAERLKGVDSTLKIQPAKLEDSAVYLCASSLEVQGETQYFGPGTRLLVL.

This CDR3 reads CASRGADTQYF. In nucleotides, the CDR3 is TGTGCCAGTCGGGGGGCGGATACGCAGTATTTT. The chain is built from TRBV7-9 and TRBJ2-3; a weak D match, TRBD2 (7 bases). V lost 9 bases, J lost 6 bases, and 10 bases lay in between. The germline CDR1 and CDR2 sequences are SEHNR and FQNEAQ (reference sequence). The CDR3 contains 11 residues.

The chain carries TRBV4-1 and TRBJ2-7, with 9 bases aligning to TRBD1. The CDR3 totals 15 residues. V dropped 3 bases and J dropped 0; count of bases not matched to a gene: 3. In germline, CDR1 is MGHRA, CDR2 YSYEKL. CDR3 sequence reads: CASSHSTGGSYEQYF. CDR3 DNA sequence: TGCGCCAGCAGCCACTCGACAGGGGGCTCCTACGAGCAGTACTTC.

The V and J genes are TRBV27 and TRBJ2-7; D gene ambiguous. The V gene's germline CDR1 is MNHEY and CDR2 SMNVEV (reference sequence). The CDR3 runs 16 residues. V lost 4 bases to trimming and J lost 2 bases, with 18 bases between them. CDR3 protein: CASSSAPRVIPYEQYF. The CDR3 DNA follows: TGTGCCAGCAGTTCAGCCCCCCGGGTTATACCCTACGAGCAGTACTTC.

This clone has only a few counts. At one boundary the junction diverges from the germline segment, which might be a read error. The gene calls are TRBV15 and TRBJ1-4, with 7 positions matching TRBD1. The CDR3 totals 15 residues. Germline lookup yields CDR1 LNHNV and CDR2 YYDKDF (reference sequence). The CDR3 DNA reads as TGTGCCACCAGCGGAGAATGGGACAGTAATGAAAAACTGTTTTTT. Translated, it gives CATSGEWDSNEKLFF.

This clone has more than one count but fewer than ten. The rearrangement joins TRBV5-5 to TRBJ2-7; TRBD1 might be the D (5 bases). Per the germline V gene, CDR1 is SGHKS and CDR2 is YYEKEE (reference sequence). The CDR3 totals 14 residues. The V end lost 4 bases, the J end lost 2 bases, and 13 bases lay between the germline ends. The CDR3: CASSDTGFPYEQYF. The CDR3 nucleotides read TGTGCCAGCAGCGATACAGGATTTCCCTACGAGCAGTACTTC.

The chain joins TRBV4-1 to TRBJ1-1, with D perhaps TRBD1 (6 bases). The CDR3 runs to 13 residues. Trimming shortened V by 3 bases and J by 4 bases, and 9 bases separated the two germline ends. The germline V gene has CDR1 MGHRA and CDR2 YSYEKL. The CDR3 reads CASSHTGPTEAFF. The CDR3 bases are TGCGCCAGCAGCCACACAGGGCCCACTGAAGCTTTCTTT.

The chain is built from TRBV5-1 and TRBJ2-7; 9 bases match TRBD1. From germline, CDR1 is SGHRS and CDR2 YFSETQ. Losses at the gene ends were 4 bases for V and 5 bases for J; bases not matched to a gene: 4. This CDR3 has 13 amino acids. CDR3: CASSRDRVNEQYF. The CDR3 DNA is TGCGCCAGCAGCCGGGACAGGGTCAACGAGCAGTACTTC.

The J gene is TRBJ2-6, the V gene TRBV28, with no clear D. There are 16 residues in the CDR3. The ends were cut back, 3 bases at V and 0 bases at J, with 9 bases in the middle. Germline CDR1 and CDR2: MDHEN and SYDVKM. Here the CDR3 reads CASSFQLVSGANVLTF. The CDR3 bases are TGTGCCAGCAGTTTCCAACTCGTCTCTGGGGCCAACGTCCTGACTTTC.